The rows below give T cell receptor beta chains drawn from one sample of a study of T cells after yellow fever vaccination. TCRdb re-called the 5' RACE reads with MiXCR, one entry per CDR3 protein. The sample contains approximately 550,000 distinct CDR3 sequences, roughly 13% of which appear only once. The sample here was PBMCs, taken on the day of the yellow fever booster vaccination. These receptors all stem from a man younger than 45 who received the YFV17D yellow fever vaccine. Each CDR3 is given with its conserved first and last residue.

V: TRBV3-1
J: TRBJ2-7
CDR3: CASSQGGTSGRALGYEQYF

V: TRBV7-9
J: TRBJ2-2
CDR3: CASSLGQGWTGELFF

V: TRBV6-4
J: TRBJ2-3
CDR3: CASSVEPSTDTQYF

V: TRBV7-2
J: TRBJ1-3
CDR3: CASSSDGRSGNTIYF

V: TRBV19
J: TRBJ2-2
CDR3: CASSIPSGRSGTGELFF

V: TRBV11-2
J: TRBJ2-1
CDR3: CASRPDSPEQFF

V: TRBV7-8
J: TRBJ1-6
CDR3: CASSLMGQGTLHF

V: TRBV7-9
J: TRBJ2-1
CDR3: CASSPPRHEQFF

V: TRBV7-2
J: TRBJ1-1
CDR3: CASSRRTGRDMNTEAFF

V: TRBV25-1
J: TRBJ2-7
CDR3: CASSGLGGYEQYF